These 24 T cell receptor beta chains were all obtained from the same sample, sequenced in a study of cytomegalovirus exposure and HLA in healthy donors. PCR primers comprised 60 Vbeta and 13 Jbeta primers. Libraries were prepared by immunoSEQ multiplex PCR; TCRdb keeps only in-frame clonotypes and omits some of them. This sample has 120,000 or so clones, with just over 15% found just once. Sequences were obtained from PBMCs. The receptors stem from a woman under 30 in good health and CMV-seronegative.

Here the CDR3 reads CASSGTSGGPGELFF. The CDR3, as DNA: TGTGCCAGCAGCGGAACTAGCGGGGGACCCGGGGAGCTGTTTTTT. The rearrangement joins TRBV7-6 to TRBJ2-2; 11 bases are shared with TRBD2. Trimming removed 5 bases from V and 6 bases from J; junction bases left unmatched: 5. Germline CDR1 and CDR2: SGHVS and FNYEAQ. The CDR3 sequence is 15 residues long.

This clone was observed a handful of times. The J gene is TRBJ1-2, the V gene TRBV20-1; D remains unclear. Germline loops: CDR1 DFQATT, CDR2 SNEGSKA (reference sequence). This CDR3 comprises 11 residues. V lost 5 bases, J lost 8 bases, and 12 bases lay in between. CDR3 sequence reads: CSARRAGGYTF. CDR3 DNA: TGCAGTGCTCGGCGGGCGGGAGGCTACACCTTC.

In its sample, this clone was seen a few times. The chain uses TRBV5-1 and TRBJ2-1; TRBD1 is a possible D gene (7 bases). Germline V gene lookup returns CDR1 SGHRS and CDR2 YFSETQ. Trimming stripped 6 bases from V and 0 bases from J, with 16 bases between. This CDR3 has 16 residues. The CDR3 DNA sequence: TGCGCCAGCATAGGGGGCGGGACGAGCTCCTACAATGAGCAGTTCTTC. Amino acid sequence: CASIGGGTSSYNEQFF.

CDR3 nucleotide sequence: TGTGCCAGCAGTCCAGGGTTGAACACTGAAGCTTTCTTT. It is translated as CASSPGLNTEAFF. This chain joins TRBV27 and TRBJ1-1; D is perhaps TRBD1 (5 bases). Trimming shortened V by 5 bases and J by 0 bases, and 7 bases separated the two germline ends. CDR3 length equals 13 residues. Germline values: CDR1 MNHEY, CDR2 SMNVEV (reference sequence).

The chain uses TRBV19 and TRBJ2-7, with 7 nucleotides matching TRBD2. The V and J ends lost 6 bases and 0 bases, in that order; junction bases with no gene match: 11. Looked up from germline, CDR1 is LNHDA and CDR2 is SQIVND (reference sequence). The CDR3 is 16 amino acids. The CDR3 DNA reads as TGTGCCAGTAGCCGGGGAGGGGCCCCCCTCTCCTACGAGCAGTACTTC. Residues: CASSRGGAPLSYEQYF.

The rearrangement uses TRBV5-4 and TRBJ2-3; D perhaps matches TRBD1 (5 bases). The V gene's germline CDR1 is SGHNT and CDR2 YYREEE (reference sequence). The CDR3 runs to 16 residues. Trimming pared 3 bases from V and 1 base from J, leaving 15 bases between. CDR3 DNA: TGTGCCAGCAGCTATCAGGGTCTCTATGGCACAGATACGCAGTATTTT. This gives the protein CASSYQGLYGTDTQYF.

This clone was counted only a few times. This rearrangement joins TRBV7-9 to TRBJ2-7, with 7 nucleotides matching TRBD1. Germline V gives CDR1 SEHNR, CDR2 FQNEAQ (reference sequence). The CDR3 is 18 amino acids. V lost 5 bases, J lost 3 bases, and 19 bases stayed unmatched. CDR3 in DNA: TGTGCCAGCAGCCCCCCAGGCTCGGACAGGCGATGGAACTACGAGCAGTACTTC. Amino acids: CASSPPGSDRRWNYEQYF.

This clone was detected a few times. The CDR3 here is CSVVGGGGAMDEQYF. The CDR3 nucleotides are TGCAGCGTTGTTGGAGGGGGGGGTGCAATGGACGAGCAGTACTTC. The chain couples TRBV29-1 to TRBJ2-7; maybe TRBD2 (7 bases). The V end was cut by 4 bases, the J end by 5 bases, with 21 bases between. This CDR3 contains 15 residues. From germline, CDR1 is SQVTM and CDR2 ANQGSEA.

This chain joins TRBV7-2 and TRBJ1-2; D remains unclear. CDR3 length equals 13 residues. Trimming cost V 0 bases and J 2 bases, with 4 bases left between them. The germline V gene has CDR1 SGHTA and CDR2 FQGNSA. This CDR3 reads CASSLAQNYGYTF. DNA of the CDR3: TGTGCCAGCAGCTTAGCTCAGAACTATGGCTACACCTTC.

CDR3 coding DNA: TGTGCCAGCAGTTACTCGGGCGGGCAGAACCAATACGAGCAGTACTTC. This codes for CASSYSGGQNQYEQYF. The chain has TRBV6-5 and TRBJ2-7, with a possible D match to TRBD2 (5 bases). From germline, CDR1 is MNHEY and CDR2 SVGAGI. V gave up 0 bases and J gave up 4 bases, with 16 bases separating them. This CDR3 spans 16 amino acids.

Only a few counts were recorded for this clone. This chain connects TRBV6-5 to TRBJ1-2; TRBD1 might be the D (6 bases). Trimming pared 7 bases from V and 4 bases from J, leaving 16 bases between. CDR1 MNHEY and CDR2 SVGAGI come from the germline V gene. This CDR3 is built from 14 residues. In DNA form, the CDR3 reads TGTGCCAGCACCATAGGGGGTTCGGGCTATGGCTACACCTTC. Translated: CASTIGGSGYGYTF.

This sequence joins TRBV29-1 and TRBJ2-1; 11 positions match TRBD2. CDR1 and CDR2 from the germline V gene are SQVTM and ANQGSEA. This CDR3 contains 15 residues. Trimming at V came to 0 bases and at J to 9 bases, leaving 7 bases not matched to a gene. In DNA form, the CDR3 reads TGCAGCGTTGAAGATGGGCTAGCGGGGGGAGGTGAGCAGTTCTTC. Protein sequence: CSVEDGLAGGGEQFF.

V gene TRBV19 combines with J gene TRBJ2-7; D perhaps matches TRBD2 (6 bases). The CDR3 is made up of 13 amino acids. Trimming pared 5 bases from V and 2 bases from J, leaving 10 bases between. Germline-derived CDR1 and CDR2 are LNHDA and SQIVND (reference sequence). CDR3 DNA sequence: TGTGCCAGTAGTCCAGGAGGGACCTACGAGCAGTACTTC. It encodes CASSPGGTYEQYF.

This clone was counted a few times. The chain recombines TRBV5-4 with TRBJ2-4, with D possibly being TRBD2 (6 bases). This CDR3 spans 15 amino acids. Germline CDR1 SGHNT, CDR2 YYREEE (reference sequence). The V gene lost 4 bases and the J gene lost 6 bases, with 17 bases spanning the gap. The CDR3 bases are TGTGCCAGCAGCCCGACACAGGAGGGGAGAAACATTCAGTACTTC. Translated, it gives CASSPTQEGRNIQYF.

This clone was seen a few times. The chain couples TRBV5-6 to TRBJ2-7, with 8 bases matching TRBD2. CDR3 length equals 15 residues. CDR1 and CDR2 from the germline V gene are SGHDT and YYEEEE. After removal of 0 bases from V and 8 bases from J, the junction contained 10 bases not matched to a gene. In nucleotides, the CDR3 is TGTGCCAGCAGCTTGGGGGTGGTAGCGGGATACAAGCAGTACTTC. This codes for CASSLGVVAGYKQYF.

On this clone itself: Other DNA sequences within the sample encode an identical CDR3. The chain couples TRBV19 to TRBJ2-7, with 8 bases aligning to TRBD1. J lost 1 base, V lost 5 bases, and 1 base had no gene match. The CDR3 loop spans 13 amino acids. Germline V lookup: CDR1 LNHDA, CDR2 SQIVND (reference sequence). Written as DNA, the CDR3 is TGTGCCAGTAGTCGACAGGGGTCCTACGAGCAGTACTTC. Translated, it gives CASSRQGSYEQYF.

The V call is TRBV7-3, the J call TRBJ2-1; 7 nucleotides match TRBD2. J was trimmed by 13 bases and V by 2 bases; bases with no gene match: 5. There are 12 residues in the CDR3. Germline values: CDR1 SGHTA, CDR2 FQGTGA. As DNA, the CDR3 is TGTGCCAGCAGCTTAGGGGGAGGGGAACAGTTCTTC. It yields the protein CASSLGGGEQFF.

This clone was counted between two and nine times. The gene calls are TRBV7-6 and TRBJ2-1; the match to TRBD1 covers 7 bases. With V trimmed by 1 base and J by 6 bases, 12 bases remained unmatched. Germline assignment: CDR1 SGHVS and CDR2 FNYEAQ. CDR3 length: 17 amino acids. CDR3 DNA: TGTGCCAGCAGCTTAGTTACCAACGGACAGGTCCCCAATGAGCAGTTCTTC. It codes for CASSLVTNGQVPNEQFF. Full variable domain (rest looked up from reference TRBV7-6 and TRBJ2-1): GAGVSQSPRYKVTKRGQDVALRCDPISGHVSLYWYRQALGQGPEFLTYFNYEAQQDKSGLPNDRFSAERPEGSISTLTIQRTEQRDSAMYRCASSLVTNGQVPNEQFFGPGTRLTVL.

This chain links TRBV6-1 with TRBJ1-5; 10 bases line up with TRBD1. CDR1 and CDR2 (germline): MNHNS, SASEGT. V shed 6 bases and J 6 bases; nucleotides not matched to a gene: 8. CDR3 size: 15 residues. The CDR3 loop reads CASSTGTGEGQPQHF. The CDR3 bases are TGTGCCAGCAGCACCGGGACAGGGGAGGGTCAGCCCCAGCATTTT.

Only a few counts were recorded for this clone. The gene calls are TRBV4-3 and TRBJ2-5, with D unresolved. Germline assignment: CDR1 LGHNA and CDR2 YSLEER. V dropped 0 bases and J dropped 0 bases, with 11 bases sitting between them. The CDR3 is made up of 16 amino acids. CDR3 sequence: CASSQEALADQETQYF. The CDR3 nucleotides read TGCGCCAGCAGCCAAGAAGCGCTGGCAGACCAAGAGACCCAGTACTTC.

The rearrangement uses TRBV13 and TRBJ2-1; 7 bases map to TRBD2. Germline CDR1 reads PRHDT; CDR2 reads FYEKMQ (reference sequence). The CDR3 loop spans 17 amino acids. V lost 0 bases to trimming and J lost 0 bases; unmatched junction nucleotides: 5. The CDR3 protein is CASSLGRGGRSYNEQFF. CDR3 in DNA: TGTGCCAGCAGCTTAGGTCGCGGGGGACGCTCCTACAATGAGCAGTTCTTC. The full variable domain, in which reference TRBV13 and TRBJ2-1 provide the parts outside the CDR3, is AAGVIQSPRHLIKEKRETATLKCYPIPRHDTVYWYQQGPGQDPQFLISFYEKMQSDKGSIPDRFSAQQFSDYHSELNMSSLELGDSALYFCASSLGRGGRSYNEQFFGPGTRLTVL.

CDR3 DNA: TGTGCCAGCAGCGCAGGGGGCTCTGACTATGGCTACACCTTC. Protein: CASSAGGSDYGYTF. V is TRBV2 and J is TRBJ1-2, with 8 bases aligning to TRBD1. There are 14 residues in the CDR3. Looked up from germline, CDR1 is SNHLY and CDR2 is FYNNEI. After removal of 6 bases from V and 3 bases from J, the junction contained 6 bases not matched to a gene.

As DNA, the CDR3 is TGTGCCAGCAGCGAGGGGGGGTCCTATCAGCCCCAGCATTTT. It specifies CASSEGGSYQPQHF. V gene TRBV9 combines with J gene TRBJ1-5, with D possibly TRBD1 on 6 matching bases. Germline CDR1 reads SGDLS; CDR2 reads YYNGEE. This CDR3 contains 14 residues. V was clipped by 3 bases and J by 5 bases, with 12 bases between them.

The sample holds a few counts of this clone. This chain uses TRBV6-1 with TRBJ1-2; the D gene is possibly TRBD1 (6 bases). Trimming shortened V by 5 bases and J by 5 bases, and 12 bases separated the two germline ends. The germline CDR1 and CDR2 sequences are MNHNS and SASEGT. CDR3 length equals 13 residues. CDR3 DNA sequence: TGTGCCAGCAGTCAGGGGAGGGGTTATGGCTACACCTTC. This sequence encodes CASSQGRGYGYTF.